These 10 T cell receptor beta chains share one sample of origin, sequenced in a study of T cells after yellow fever vaccination. TCRdb analysed the 5' RACE reads with MiXCR anew, one entry per CDR3 protein. In the table there are some 260,000 distinct CDR3 sequences, around 5.2% of which are singletons. The sample was CD4+ T cells sorted from PBMCs, taken on the day of the yellow fever booster vaccination. The receptor source for this set is a man aged 18 to 29 who received the YFV17D yellow fever vaccine.

The genes are TRBV4-3 and TRBJ2-2; D ambiguous. The V end was cut by 4 bases, the J end by 1 base, with 7 bases between. Germline V gene data show CDR1 as LGHNA and CDR2 as YSLEER. CDR3 length equals 14 residues. DNA for the CDR3: TGCGCCAGCAGCCGAAAGGAGAACACCGGGGAGCTGTTTTTT. Its protein product is CASSRKENTGELFF.

The gene calls are TRBV28 and TRBJ2-2; possibly TRBD1 or TRBD2 for D (5 bases each). Germline CDR1 reads MDHEN; CDR2 reads SYDVKM. The CDR3 contains 15 residues. Trimming removed 8 bases at V and 1 base at J, with 14 bases between. DNA of the CDR3: TGTGCCAGCCTGAGGGGCGCGATGAACACCGGGGAGCTGTTTTTT. Protein product: CASLRGAMNTGELFF.

This clonotype was seen more than once but under ten times. V and J are TRBV5-5 and TRBJ1-2; D may be TRBD1 (5 bases). The CDR3 totals 15 residues. Germline-derived CDR1 and CDR2 are SGHKS and YYEKEE (reference sequence). Trimming pared 2 bases from V and 2 bases from J, leaving 13 bases between. The CDR3 DNA follows: TGTGCCAGCAGCTTTCTCCGACAGCCCAACTATGGCTACACCTTC. Translated: CASSFLRQPNYGYTF.

The rearrangement links TRBV5-1 to TRBJ1-1; a possible D gene is TRBD1 (5 bases). The CDR3 has 15 residues. V dropped 4 bases and J dropped 0 bases, with 13 bases sitting between them. The germline V gene encodes CDR1 SGHRS and CDR2 YFSETQ. For the CDR3, the DNA is TGCGCCAGCAGCCTGTCGGGACGAATGAACACTGAAGCTTTCTTT. This gives the protein CASSLSGRMNTEAFF.

CDR3 nucleotides: TGTGCCGGCCAATCAGGGGGCGTCGACACTGAAGCTTTCTTT. The encoded protein is CAGQSGGVDTEAFF. The chain links TRBV28 to TRBJ1-1; TRBD1 matches 8 bases. The CDR3 is 14 residues long. Germline lookup yields CDR1 MDHEN and CDR2 SYDVKM. V trimming: 11 bases; J trimming: 3 bases; junction bases outside the gene matches: 11.

The genes are TRBV2 and TRBJ1-2, with unresolved D. V lost 1 base, J lost 5 bases, and 5 bases lay in between. The germline gives CDR1 SNHLY, CDR2 FYNNEI. The CDR3 totals 12 residues. CDR3 region: CASSEGPYGYTF. CDR3 sequence (DNA): TGTGCCAGCAGTGAAGGCCCTTATGGCTACACCTTC.

This clonotype was counted ten times or more. CDR3 sequence reads: CASSSLMRSTGELFF. The CDR3 nucleotides read TGCGCCAGCAGCTCCCTCATGAGGAGTACCGGGGAGCTGTTTTTT. The chain joins TRBV5-1 to TRBJ2-2; D uncertain. V lost 3 bases and J 5 bases, leaving 14 bases between the germline ends. The CDR3 runs 15 residues. CDR1 is SGHRS, CDR2 YFSETQ, per germline.

In its sample, this clonotype was seen many times. The chain is built from TRBV18 and TRBJ2-1; D gene uncertain. This CDR3 is built from 13 residues. The germline V gene has CDR1 KGHSH and CDR2 LQKENI. Trimming removed 0 bases at V and 8 bases at J, with 8 bases between. The CDR3, as DNA: TGTGCCAGCTCACCACCTTCATGGCATGAGCAGTTCTTC. This codes for CASSPPSWHEQFF.

This clonotype was counted a few times. V and J are TRBV7-4 and TRBJ1-5; D is ambiguous. Per the germline V gene, CDR1 is SGHVT and CDR2 is SQSDAQ. The CDR3 totals 16 residues. V lost 7 bases, J lost 2 bases, and 18 bases lay in between. In nucleotides, the CDR3 is TGTGCCAGCACCGTGGGAGGTGTCGTGGGCAATCAGCCCCAGCATTTT. Translating it yields CASTVGGVVGNQPQHF.

This clonotype was seen ten or more times. The J gene is TRBJ2-3, the V gene TRBV7-3; 9 bases map to TRBD1. The V segment lost 4 bases and the J segment 2 bases; nucleotides outside the gene matches: 4. Germline CDR1 SGHTA, CDR2 FQGTGA. The length of the CDR3 is 15 residues. The chain's CDR3 is CASSSGQGYTDTQYF. DNA for the CDR3: TGTGCCAGCAGCTCGGGACAGGGATACACAGATACGCAGTATTTT.